The 12 T cell receptor beta chains given below trace back to one sample, sequenced in a study of monozygotic twins with inflammatory bowel disease. TCRdb re-analyzed the 5' RACE reads; it lists each CDR3 protein once, without DNA. This listing includes 300,000 to 350,000 distinct CDR3 sequences. Source material: blood. The receptors stem from a human donor with ulcerative colitis or Crohn's disease, or a healthy co-twin of an affected twin (not recorded which).

The chain joins TRBV5-1 to TRBJ2-5; TCRdb indicates TRBD2, and absent DNA this call remains unverified. In germline, CDR1 is SGHRS, CDR2 YFSETQ. The CDR3 totals 16 residues. The CDR3 region is CASSNLGLAEPETQYF.

V gene TRBV28 combines with J gene TRBJ2-3; TCRdb designates TRBD1, a call that cannot be tested without DNA. Per the germline V gene, CDR1 is MDHEN and CDR2 is SYDVKM. CDR3 size: 16 residues. The CDR3: CASSSPTGGVSMGQYF.

The V and J genes are TRBV5-1 and TRBJ2-7; TCRdb names TRBD1, which stays unverified in the absence of DNA. The CDR3 covers 13 residues. Germline V CDR1 and CDR2: SGHRS, YFSETQ. CDR3 sequence: CASRTGSSYEQYF.

This rearrangement joins TRBV2 to TRBJ2-1; TCRdb selects TRBD1, and the lack of DNA leaves this call unchecked. CDR1 and CDR2 from the germline V gene are SNHLY and FYNNEI. There are 14 residues in the CDR3. The chain's CDR3 is CASSSPGGYNEQFF.

The rearrangement joins TRBV15 to TRBJ2-5; there is no DNA to check the TCRdb D call of TRBD1. The CDR3 is 17 amino acids. Germline V gene sequence: CDR1 LNHNV, CDR2 YYDKDF (reference sequence). The CDR3: CVTSRGDYSGGPETQYF.

The chain joins TRBV7-2 to TRBJ2-3; the TCRdb call, TRBD1, lacks DNA for checking. Germline CDR1 SGHTA, CDR2 FQGNSA. The CDR3 has 15 amino acids. The CDR3 loop reads CASSQQGFSTDTQYF.

The rearrangement joins TRBV7-9 to TRBJ2-1; TCRdb proposes TRBD2, but this gene call is untestable without DNA. This CDR3 region has 15 residues. CDR1 and CDR2 from the germline V gene are SEHNR and FQNEAQ (reference sequence). The CDR3: CASSQTSGIDGEQCF.

The chain has TRBV5-1 and TRBJ2-3. The CDR3 covers 13 residues. Germline V lookup: CDR1 SGHRS, CDR2 YFSETQ. The CDR3 sequence is CASSLDGADTQYF.

V gene TRBV7-2 combines with J gene TRBJ2-4. Germline V CDR1 and CDR2: SGHTA, FQGNSA. The length of the CDR3 is 13 residues. CDR3 sequence: CASSLGWSDMQYF.

The chain is built from TRBV7-8 and TRBJ2-3; lacking DNA, the TRBD1 call made by TCRdb goes unchecked. The CDR3 is 15 residues long. CDR1 and CDR2 (germline): SGHVS, FQNEAQ. The CDR3 region is CASSSIAGAADTQYF.

J is TRBJ2-5 and V is TRBV5-1; the D call of TRBD1 rests on TCRdb alone, since no DNA is present to check it. Germline CDR1 is SGHRS and CDR2 is YFSETQ. CDR3 length equals 14 residues. This CDR3 is CASSLGDTQETQYF. Combining the CDR3 with reference TRBV5-1 and TRBJ2-5 gives the whole variable domain KAGVTQTPRYLIKTRGQQVTLSCSPISGHRSVSWYQQTPGQGLQFLFEYFSETQRNKGNFPGRFSGRQFSNSRSEMNVSTLELGDSALYLCASSLGDTQETQYFGPGTRLLVL.

V usage is TRBV18 and J usage is TRBJ1-1; TCRdb gives TRBD1 as the D gene, but with no DNA this cannot be confirmed. Germline CDR1 reads KGHSH; CDR2 reads LQKENI. The CDR3 contains 16 residues. CDR3 in amino acids: CASSPGPGTGGTEAFF. The variable domain in full, completed from reference TRBV18 and TRBJ1-1, reads NAGVMQNPRHLVRRRGQEARLRCSPMKGHSHVYWYRQLPEEGLKFMVYLQKENIIDESGMPKERFSAEFPKEGPSILRIQQVVRGDSAAYFCASSPGPGTGGTEAFFGQGTRLTVV.